The rows below give T cell receptor beta chains drawn from one sample of a study of blood T cell repertoires in COVID-19. Profiled with immunoSEQ multiplex PCR; TCRdb holds only in-frame clones, not every one. The sample has 200,000 to 250,000 clones; around 81% are singletons. The sample consisted of peripheral blood. These receptors were collected from an elderly woman with COVID-19, enrolled during active disease. The CDR3 runs from the conserved cysteine through the conserved F or W. The D gene is left open where the match is weak. Where a row states a size, it is once, few, many or the class of an expanded clone; other rows omit it.

>TRBV11-3|.|.|TRBJ2-2
CASSSAANGELFF
TGTGCCAGCAGTTCCGCAGCGAACGGGGAGCTGTTTTTT
>TRBV6-6|TRBD1|.|TRBJ1-2
CASSPQGDYGYTF
TGTGCCAGCAGTCCACAGGGGGACTATGGCTACACCTTC
>TRBV6-6|.|.|TRBJ2-3
CASRSGAGGGGDTQYF
TGTGCCAGCAGAAGTGGAGCAGGGGGCGGGGGAGATACGCAGTATTTT
>TRBV6-6|.|.|TRBJ2-5
CASSLTRVETQYF
TGTGCCAGCAGTTTGACTAGGGTTGAGACCCAGTACTTC
>TRBV19|TRBD1|.|TRBJ1-5
CASKGARGHSNQPQHF
TGTGCCTCCAAGGGGGCCAGGGGGCATAGCAATCAGCCCCAGCATTTT
>TRBV5-1|.|.|TRBJ1-4
CASSFSSSTNEKLFF
TGCGCCAGCAGCTTTAGCTCTTCAACTAATGAAAAACTGTTTTTT
>TRBV19|.|.|TRBJ2-3
CASSIDNLGTDTQYF
TGTGCCAGTAGTATTGACAATCTCGGCACAGATACGCAGTATTTT
>TRBV6-5|.|.|TRBJ1-2
CASSLQEFNGYTF
TGTGCCAGCAGTCTACAGGAATTTAATGGCTACACCTTC
>TRBV6-6|TRBD1|.|TRBJ2-5
CASSLQGVGETQYF
TGTGCCAGCAGTTTACAGGGGGTTGGAGAGACCCAGTACTTC
>TRBV5-4|.|.|TRBJ2-2
CASSSYTGELFF
TGTGCCAGCAGCTCTTACACCGGGGAGCTGTTTTTT
>TRBV20-1|.|.|TRBJ2-7
CSASYVSYEQYF
TGCAGTGCTAGTTACGTGAGCTACGAGCAGTACTTC
>TRBV21-1|.|.|TRBJ1-4
CASSKAWRLTGFEKLFF
TGTGCCAGCAGCAAAGCTTGGAGACTGACAGGGTTTGAAAAACTGTTTTTT
>TRBV4-3|.|.|TRBJ1-3
CASSQSPRGMKRNTIYF
TGCGCCAGCAGCCAAAGCCCCAGGGGAATGAAAAGAAACACCATATATTTT
>TRBV7-6|TRBD1|.|TRBJ1-1
CASSSPGQGIAFF
TGTGCCAGCAGCTCTCCGGGACAGGGGATAGCTTTCTTT
>TRBV30|.|.|TRBJ2-7
CAWSMTGGRGEQYF
TGTGCCTGGAGTATGACTGGCGGTCGAGGCGAGCAGTACTTC
>TRBV4-1|TRBD2|many|TRBJ2-1
CASSRTSGASSYNEQFF
TGCGCCAGCAGCCGGACTAGCGGGGCCAGCTCCTACAATGAGCAGTTCTTC
>TRBV6-5|TRBD2|.|TRBJ2-3
CASRGGGRDRDTQYF
TGTGCCAGCAGGGGCGGCGGGAGGGACCGGGATACGCAGTATTTT
>TRBV6-1|.|.|TRBJ1-6
CASSESGSWQSPLHF
TGTGCCAGCAGTGAAAGCGGGTCATGGCAATCACCCCTCCACTTT
>TRBV28|.|.|TRBJ1-2
CASNRQNYGYTF
TGTGCCAGCAATCGACAGAACTATGGCTACACCTTC
>TRBV29-1|TRBD1|few|TRBJ2-1
CSAGGGQGGNEQFF
TGCAGCGCTGGGGGGGGACAGGGAGGTAATGAGCAGTTCTTC
>TRBV2|.|.|TRBJ2-7
CASSENSSYEQYF
TGTGCCAGCAGTGAAAATAGCTCCTACGAGCAGTACTTC
>TRBV6-2/TRBV6-3|.|.|TRBJ1-2
CASSFYRSDGYTF
TGTGCCAGCAGTTTTTATCGGTCGGATGGCTACACCTTC
>TRBV18|.|.|TRBJ1-5
CASSPFPGGNSNQPQHF
TGTGCCAGCTCACCATTTCCGGGGGGTAATAGCAATCAGCCCCAGCATTTT
>TRBV19|.|.|TRBJ1-1
CASSMGAGRATEAFF
TGTGCCAGTAGTATGGGGGCAGGGAGGGCCACTGAAGCTTTCTTT
>TRBV28|TRBD2|.|TRBJ2-3
CASTILAGADTQYF
TGTGCCAGCACCATTCTAGCGGGCGCAGATACGCAGTATTTT
>TRBV7-9|.|few|TRBJ2-2
CASSHSGELFF
TGTGCCAGCAGCCATAGCGGGGAGCTGTTTTTT
>TRBV9|TRBD2|.|TRBJ2-7
CASSVEAGAYTYEQYF
TGTGCCAGCAGCGTAGAGGCGGGAGCTTATACCTACGAGCAGTACTTC
>TRBV29-1|.|.|TRBJ2-3
CSVSRGFGTDTQYF
TGCAGCGTCTCAAGGGGTTTTGGCACAGATACGCAGTATTTT
>TRBV2|TRBD2|once|TRBJ2-3
CASSGLAGTTQYF
TGTGCCAGCAGTGGACTAGCGGGGACGACGCAGTATTTT
>TRBV28|.|.|TRBJ1-2
CASSLTEQGGGYTF
TGTGCCAGCAGTCTAACCGAACAGGGCGGTGGCTACACCTTC
>TRBV30|TRBD1|.|TRBJ1-1
CAWRDRGWAEAFF
TGTGCCTGGAGGGACAGGGGGTGGGCTGAAGCTTTCTTT
>TRBV5-8|.|.|TRBJ2-5
CASSLSRTQYF
TGTGCCAGCAGCTTGTCGAGGACCCAGTACTTC
>TRBV15|.|.|TRBJ1-3
CATSRDQGAGNTIYF
TGTGCCACCAGCAGAGATCAGGGCGCTGGAAACACCATATATTTT
>TRBV19|.|.|TRBJ1-1
CASSSPGHGRSGTEAFF
TGTGCCAGTAGTTCACCGGGACATGGGAGATCGGGGACTGAAGCTTTCTTT
>TRBV6-5|.|.|TRBJ1-5
CASTGPGGQPQHF
TGTGCCAGCACGGGACCCGGGGGTCAGCCCCAGCATTTT
>TRBV19|.|.|TRBJ1-5
CASSGTGSGQPQHF
TGTGCCAGTAGTGGTACAGGGTCTGGTCAGCCCCAGCATTTT
>TRBV15|.|.|TRBJ2-5
CATSRTGVQETQYF
TGTGCCACCAGCAGGACAGGAGTTCAAGAGACCCAGTACTTC
>TRBV5-8|TRBD1|.|TRBJ2-2
CASSLRTGYTGELFF
TGTGCCAGCAGCTTGAGGACAGGGTACACCGGGGAGCTGTTTTTT
>TRBV3-1/TRBV3-2|.|.|TRBJ2-5
CASSQYEGGPETQYF
TGTGCCAGCAGCCAATACGAGGGAGGCCCAGAGACCCAGTACTTC
>TRBV11-2|.|.|TRBJ1-4
CASSLDWFNEKLFF
TGTGCCAGCAGCCTCGACTGGTTTAACGAAAAACTGTTTTTT
>TRBV3-1/TRBV3-2|TRBD1|.|TRBJ1-6
CASRQGAGTNSPLHF
TGTGCCAGCAGACAGGGGGCAGGAACCAATTCACCCCTCCACTTT
>TRBV11-2|.|.|TRBJ2-1
CASSSTGTLTYNEQFF
TGTGCCAGCAGCTCAACCGGGACTCTGACTTACAATGAGCAGTTCTTC
>TRBV28|TRBD2|.|TRBJ2-7
CASRDLAASYEQYF
TGTGCCAGCAGGGATCTAGCGGCCTCCTACGAGCAGTACTTC
>TRBV20-1|.|.|TRBJ1-5
CSTGLGGPQHF
TGCAGTACGGGGCTAGGGGGGCCCCAGCATTTT
>TRBV10-2|TRBD1|few|TRBJ2-5
CASRLDRVETQYF
TGCGCCAGCAGGTTGGACAGGGTAGAGACCCAGTACTTC
>TRBV9|TRBD2|.|TRBJ2-3
CASSVGEGLRTDTQYF
TGTGCCAGCAGCGTAGGGGAGGGGCTACGCACAGATACGCAGTATTTT
>TRBV9|.|.|TRBJ1-1
CASSVGGLGTEAFF
TGTGCCAGCAGCGTAGGGGGGCTTGGCACTGAAGCTTTCTTT
>TRBV3-1/TRBV3-2|.|.|TRBJ1-2
CASSQNRVGYTF
TGTGCCAGCAGCCAGAACAGGGTCGGCTACACCTTC
>TRBV27|.|.|TRBJ1-2
CASSLLGRGNYGYTF
TGTGCCAGCAGTTTATTGGGCAGGGGTAACTATGGCTACACCTTC
>TRBV30|.|once|TRBJ1-1
CAWSSTGNTEAFF
TGTGCCTGGAGTTCGACAGGGAACACTGAAGCTTTCTTT
>TRBV7-9|.|.|TRBJ2-5
CASSPYSGGETQYF
TGTGCCAGCAGCCCCTACAGCGGCGGAGAGACCCAGTACTTC
>TRBV30|.|.|TRBJ1-1
CAWKRTQNTEAFF
TGTGCCTGGAAAAGGACACAGAACACTGAAGCTTTCTTT
>TRBV19|.|.|TRBJ1-2
CASSISGGAEGYTF
TGTGCCAGTAGTATATCCGGGGGGGCGGAAGGCTACACCTTC
>TRBV28|.|.|TRBJ1-2
CASSFAQVGETNYGYTF
TGTGCCAGCAGTTTCGCGCAGGTCGGGGAGACAAACTATGGCTACACCTTC
>TRBV30|TRBD1|.|TRBJ1-5
CAWSVGSGGRQPQHF
TGTGCCTGGAGTGTAGGATCAGGGGGCAGACAGCCCCAGCATTTT
>TRBV10-1|TRBD1|.|TRBJ2-3
CASSESGGQTDTQYF
TGCGCCAGCAGTGAGTCAGGGGGCCAGACAGATACGCAGTATTTT
>TRBV7-3|.|.|TRBJ2-2
CASSLAAGLEVGELFF
TGTGCCAGCAGCTTGGCGGCAGGGCTAGAAGTCGGGGAGCTGTTTTTT
>TRBV7-3|TRBD2|.|TRBJ2-3
CASSSSGSSTDTQYF
TGTGCCAGCAGCTCTAGCGGATCTAGCACAGATACGCAGTATTTT
>TRBV10-3|TRBD1|.|TRBJ1-2
CAISDVGTGKYGYTF
TGTGCCATCAGTGACGTAGGGACAGGGAAGTATGGCTACACCTTC
>TRBV7-2|TRBD1|.|TRBJ1-5
CASSLHARGTQQPQHF
TGTGCCAGCAGCTTACACGCCAGGGGGACCCAACAGCCCCAGCATTTT